This T cell receptor beta chain was obtained from a study of blood T cell repertoires in COVID-19. The overall study: Sites across the United States, Italy and Spain contributed samples from acute and convalescent COVID-19. PBMCs, B-cell-depleted T cells, or T cells were the source of the cDNA or gDNA that made up the material.

Original handling: Amplifying reference gene primers gave estimates of nucleated cell counts. TCRdb's table, derived via immunoSEQ multiplex PCR, lists solely in-frame clones and lacks some. That table is the source of V, J and clone size, and D and trimming were worked out from the DNA. The sample includes 150,000 to 200,000 clones, about 77% of them seen just once. Germline-derived CDR1 and CDR2 are MDHEN and SYDVKM. The CDR3 consists of 15 residues. V dropped 5 bases and J dropped 3 bases, with 17 bases sitting between them. The chain uses TRBV28 and TRBJ2-7; a possible D gene is TRBD2 (6 bases). The source of this sequence is a woman over 75 with acute or convalescent COVID-19. The sequencing input was peripheral blood. The CDR3 spells CASSPFRGEVYEQYF. As DNA, the CDR3 is TGTGCCAGCAGTCCCTTTAGAGGGGAGGTCTACGAGCAGTACTTC.